The next 2 T cell receptor beta chains were all read from a single sample in a study of T cells of healthy individuals. MiXCR, applied by TCRdb to the 5' RACE reads, yields one record per CDR3 protein. The top ten clones hold roughly 6.1% of a sample with approximately 100,000 distinct CDR3 sequences, 17% of them seen once. These receptors all stem from a human donor in good health.

This clonotype was counted only a few times. The rearrangement joins TRBV7-9 to TRBJ1-5, with D uncertain. With 5 bases removed from V and 0 bases from J, the gap between germline ends came to 8 bases. There are 14 residues in the CDR3. The germline V gene has CDR1 SEHNR and CDR2 FQNEAQ (reference sequence). This CDR3 reads CASSRSYSNQPQHF. The DNA for the CDR3 is TGTGCCAGCAGCCGGTCATATAGCAATCAGCCCCAGCATTTT.

The chain employs TRBV6-5 and TRBJ2-3; the match to TRBD2 covers 9 bases. Germline V gives CDR1 MNHEY, CDR2 SVGAGI. After removal of 6 bases from V and 2 bases from J, the junction contained 9 bases not matched to a gene. The CDR3 consists of 16 residues. For the CDR3, the DNA is TGTGCCAGCAGGCGACTAGCGGCCCTTGTCACAGATACGCAGTATTTT. Encoded protein: CASRRLAALVTDTQYF.